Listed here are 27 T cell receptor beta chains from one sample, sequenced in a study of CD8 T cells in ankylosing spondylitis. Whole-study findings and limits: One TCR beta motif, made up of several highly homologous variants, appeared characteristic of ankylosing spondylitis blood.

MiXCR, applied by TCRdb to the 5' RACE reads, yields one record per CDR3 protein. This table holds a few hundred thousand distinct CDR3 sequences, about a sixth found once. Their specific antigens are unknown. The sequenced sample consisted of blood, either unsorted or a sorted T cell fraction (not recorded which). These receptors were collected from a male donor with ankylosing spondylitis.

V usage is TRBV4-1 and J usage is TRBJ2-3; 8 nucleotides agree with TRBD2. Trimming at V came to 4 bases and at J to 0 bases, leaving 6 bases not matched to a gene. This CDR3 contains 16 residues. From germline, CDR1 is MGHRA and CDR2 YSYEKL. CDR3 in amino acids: CASSLRTSGSTDTQYF. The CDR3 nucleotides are TGCGCCAGCAGCCTAAGAACTAGCGGCAGCACAGATACGCAGTATTTT.

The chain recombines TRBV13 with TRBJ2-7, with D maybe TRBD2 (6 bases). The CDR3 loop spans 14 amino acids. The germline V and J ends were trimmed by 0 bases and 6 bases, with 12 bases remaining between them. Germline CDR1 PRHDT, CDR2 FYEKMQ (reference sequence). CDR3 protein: CASSLGDYQGEQYF. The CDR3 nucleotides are TGTGCCAGCAGCTTAGGGGACTATCAGGGCGAGCAGTACTTC.

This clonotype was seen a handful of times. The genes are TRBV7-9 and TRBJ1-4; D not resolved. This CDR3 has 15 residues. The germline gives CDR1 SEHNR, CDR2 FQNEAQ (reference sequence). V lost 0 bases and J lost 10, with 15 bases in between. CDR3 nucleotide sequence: TGTGCCAGCAGCTTAGCGCGGGAGGGAGTCGGAAAACTGTTTTTT. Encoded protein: CASSLAREGVGKLFF. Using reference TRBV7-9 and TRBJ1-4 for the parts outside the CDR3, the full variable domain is DTGVSQNPRHKITKRGQNVTFRCDPISEHNRLYWYRQTLGQGPEFLTYFQNEAQLEKSRLLSDRFSAERPKGSFSTLEIQRTEQGDSAMYLCASSLAREGVGKLFFGSGTQLSVL.

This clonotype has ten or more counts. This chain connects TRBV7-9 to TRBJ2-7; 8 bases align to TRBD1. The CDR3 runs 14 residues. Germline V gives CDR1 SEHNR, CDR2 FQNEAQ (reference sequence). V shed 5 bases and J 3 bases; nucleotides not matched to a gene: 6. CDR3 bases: TGTGCCAGCAGCCATCGGGACAGGAACTACGAGCAGTACTTC. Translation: CASSHRDRNYEQYF.

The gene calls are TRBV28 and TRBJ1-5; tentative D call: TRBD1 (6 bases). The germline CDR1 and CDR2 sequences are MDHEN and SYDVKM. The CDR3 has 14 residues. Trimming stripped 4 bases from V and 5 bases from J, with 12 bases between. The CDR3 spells CASSSRQEHQPQHF. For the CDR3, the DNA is TGTGCCAGCAGTTCACGACAGGAGCATCAGCCCCAGCATTTT.

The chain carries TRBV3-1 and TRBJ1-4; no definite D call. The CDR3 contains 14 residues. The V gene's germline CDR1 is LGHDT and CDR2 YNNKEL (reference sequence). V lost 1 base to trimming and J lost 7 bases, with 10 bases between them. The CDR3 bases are TGTGCCAGCAGCCAAGGGAGGGTTATTGAAAAACTGTTTTTT. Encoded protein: CASSQGRVIEKLFF. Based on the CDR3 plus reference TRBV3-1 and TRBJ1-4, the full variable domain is DTAVSQTPKYLVTQMGNDKSIKCEQNLGHDTMYWYKQDSKKFLKIMFSYNNKELIINETVPNRFSPKSPDKAHLNLHINSLELGDSAVYFCASSQGRVIEKLFFGSGTQLSVL.

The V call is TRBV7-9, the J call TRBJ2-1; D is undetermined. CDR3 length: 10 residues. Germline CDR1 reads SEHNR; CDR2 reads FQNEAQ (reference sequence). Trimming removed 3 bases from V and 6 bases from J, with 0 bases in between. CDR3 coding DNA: TGTGCCAGCAGCTTCAATGAGCAGTTCTTC. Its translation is CASSFNEQFF.

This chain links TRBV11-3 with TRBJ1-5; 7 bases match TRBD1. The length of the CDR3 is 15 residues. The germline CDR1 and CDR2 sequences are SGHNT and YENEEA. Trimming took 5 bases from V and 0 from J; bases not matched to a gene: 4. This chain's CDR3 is CASSAGQNSNQPQHF. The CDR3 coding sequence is TGTGCCAGCAGCGCGGGACAGAATAGCAATCAGCCCCAGCATTTT. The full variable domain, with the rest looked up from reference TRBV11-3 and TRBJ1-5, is EAGVVQSPRYKIIEKKQPVAFWCNPISGHNTLYWYLQNLGQGPELLIRYENEEAVDDSQLPKDRFSAERLKGVDSTLKIQPAELGDSAVYLCASSAGQNSNQPQHFGDGTRLSIL.

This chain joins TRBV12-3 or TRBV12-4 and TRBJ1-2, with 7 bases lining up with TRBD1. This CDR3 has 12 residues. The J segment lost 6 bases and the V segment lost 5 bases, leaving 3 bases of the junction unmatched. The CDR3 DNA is TGTGCCAGCAGTCGACAGGGCCATGGCTACACCTTC. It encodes CASSRQGHGYTF.

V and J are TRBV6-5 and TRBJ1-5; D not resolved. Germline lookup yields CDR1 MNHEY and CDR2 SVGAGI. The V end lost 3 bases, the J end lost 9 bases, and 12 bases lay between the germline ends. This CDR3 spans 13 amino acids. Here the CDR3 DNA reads TGTGCCAGCAGTTATACCCTAACGGGGCCCCAGCATTTT. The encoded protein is CASSYTLTGPQHF.

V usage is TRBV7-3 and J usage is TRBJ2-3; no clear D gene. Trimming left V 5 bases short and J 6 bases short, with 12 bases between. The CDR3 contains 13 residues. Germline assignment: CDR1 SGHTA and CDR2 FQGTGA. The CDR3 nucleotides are TGTGCCAGCAGCCTGGGTGCCGGGGATACGCAGTATTTT. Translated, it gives CASSLGAGDTQYF.

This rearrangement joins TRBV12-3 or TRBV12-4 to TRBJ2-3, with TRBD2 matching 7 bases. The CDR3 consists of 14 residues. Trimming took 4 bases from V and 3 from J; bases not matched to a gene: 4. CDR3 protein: CASSYLAVTDTQYF. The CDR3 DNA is TGTGCCAGCAGTTACCTAGCGGTAACAGATACGCAGTATTTT.

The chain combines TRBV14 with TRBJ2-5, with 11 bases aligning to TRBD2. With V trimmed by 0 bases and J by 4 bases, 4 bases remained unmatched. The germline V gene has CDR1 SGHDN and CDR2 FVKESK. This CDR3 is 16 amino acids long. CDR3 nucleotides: TGTGCCAGCAGCCAAGATCGCACTAGCGGGGGAGAGACCCAGTACTTC. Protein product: CASSQDRTSGGETQYF.

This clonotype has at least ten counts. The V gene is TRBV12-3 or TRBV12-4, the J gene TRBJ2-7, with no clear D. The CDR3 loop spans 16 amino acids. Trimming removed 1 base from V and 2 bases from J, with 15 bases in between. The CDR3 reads CASSLGRSQNAYEQYF. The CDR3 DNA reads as TGTGCCAGCAGTTTAGGCAGGTCCCAAAACGCCTACGAGCAGTACTTC.

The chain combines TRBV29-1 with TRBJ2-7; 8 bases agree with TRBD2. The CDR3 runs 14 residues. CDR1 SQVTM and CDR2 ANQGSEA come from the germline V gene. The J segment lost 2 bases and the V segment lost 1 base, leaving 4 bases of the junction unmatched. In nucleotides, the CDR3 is TGCAGCGTTGAAGCTAGCGGGCCCACCTACGAGCAGTACTTC. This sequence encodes CSVEASGPTYEQYF.

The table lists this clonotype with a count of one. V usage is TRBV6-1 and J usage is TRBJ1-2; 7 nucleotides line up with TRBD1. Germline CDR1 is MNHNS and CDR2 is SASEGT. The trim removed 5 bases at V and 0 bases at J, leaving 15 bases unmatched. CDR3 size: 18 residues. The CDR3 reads CASSITGTEDYPNYGYTF. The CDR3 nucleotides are TGTGCCAGCAGTATTACCGGGACAGAGGATTATCCTAACTATGGCTACACCTTC.

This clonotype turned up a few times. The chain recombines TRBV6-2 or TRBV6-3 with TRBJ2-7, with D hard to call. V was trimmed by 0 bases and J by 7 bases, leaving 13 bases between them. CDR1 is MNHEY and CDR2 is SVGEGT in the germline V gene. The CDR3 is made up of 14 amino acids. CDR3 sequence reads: CASSYSSMVREQYF. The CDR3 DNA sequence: TGTGCCAGCAGTTACTCGTCCATGGTTCGAGAGCAGTACTTC.

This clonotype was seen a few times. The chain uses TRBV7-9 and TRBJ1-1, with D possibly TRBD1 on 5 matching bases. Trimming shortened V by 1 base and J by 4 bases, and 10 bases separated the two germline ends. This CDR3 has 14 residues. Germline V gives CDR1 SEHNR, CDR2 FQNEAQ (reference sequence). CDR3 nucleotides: TGTGCCAGCAGCTTAGTGGGGGGGAGCACTGAAGCTTTCTTT. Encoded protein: CASSLVGGSTEAFF.

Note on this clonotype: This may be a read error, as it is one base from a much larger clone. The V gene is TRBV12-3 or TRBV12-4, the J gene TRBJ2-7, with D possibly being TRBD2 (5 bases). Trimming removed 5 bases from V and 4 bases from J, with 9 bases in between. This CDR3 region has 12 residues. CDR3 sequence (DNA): TGTGCCAGCAGTGCGGGCTTTTACGAGCAGTACTTC. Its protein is CASSAGFYEQYF.

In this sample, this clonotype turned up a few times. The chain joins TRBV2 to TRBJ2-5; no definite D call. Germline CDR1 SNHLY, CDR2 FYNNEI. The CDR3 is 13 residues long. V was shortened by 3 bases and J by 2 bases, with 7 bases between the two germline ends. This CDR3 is CASSESSQETQYF. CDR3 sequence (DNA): TGTGCCAGCAGTGAGTCCTCACAAGAGACCCAGTACTTC.

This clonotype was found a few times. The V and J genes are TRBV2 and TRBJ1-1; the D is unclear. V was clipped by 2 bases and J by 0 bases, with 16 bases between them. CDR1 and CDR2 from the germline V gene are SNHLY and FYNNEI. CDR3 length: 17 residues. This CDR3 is CASSEQAYRNLNTEAFF. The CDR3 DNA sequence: TGTGCCAGCAGTGAACAAGCGTATAGGAATTTGAACACTGAAGCTTTCTTT. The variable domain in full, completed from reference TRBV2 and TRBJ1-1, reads EPEVTQTPSHQVTQMGQEVILRCVPISNHLYFYWYRQILGQKVEFLVSFYNNEISEKSEIFDDQFSVERPDGSNFTLKIRSTKLEDSAMYFCASSEQAYRNLNTEAFFGQGTRLTVV.

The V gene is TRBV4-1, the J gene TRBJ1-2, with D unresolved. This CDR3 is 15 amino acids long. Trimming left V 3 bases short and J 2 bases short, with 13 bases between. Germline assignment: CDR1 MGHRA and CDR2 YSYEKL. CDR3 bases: TGCGCCAGCAGCCATGGAAGGCAGATCAACTATGGCTACACCTTC. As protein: CASSHGRQINYGYTF.

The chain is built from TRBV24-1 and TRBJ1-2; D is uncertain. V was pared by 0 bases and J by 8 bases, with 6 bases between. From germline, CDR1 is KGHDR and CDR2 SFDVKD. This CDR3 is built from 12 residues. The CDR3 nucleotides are TGTGCCACCAGTGATTTGGTCCGGGGCTACACCTTC. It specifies CATSDLVRGYTF.

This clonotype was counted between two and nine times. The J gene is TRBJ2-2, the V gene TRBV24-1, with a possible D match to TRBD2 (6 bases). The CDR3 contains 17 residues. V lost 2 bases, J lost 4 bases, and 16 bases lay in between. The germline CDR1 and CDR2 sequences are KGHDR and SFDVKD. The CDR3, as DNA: TGTGCCACCAGTGATTCGAGGGACTCTATACGCACCGGGGAGCTGTTTTTT. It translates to CATSDSRDSIRTGELFF.

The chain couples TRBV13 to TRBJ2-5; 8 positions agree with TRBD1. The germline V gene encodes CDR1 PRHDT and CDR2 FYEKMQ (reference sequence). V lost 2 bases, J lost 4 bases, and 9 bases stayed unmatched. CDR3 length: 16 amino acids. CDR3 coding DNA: TGTGCCAGCAGCTTAAGCCAGGGGGCTAAAAGAGAGACCCAGTACTTC. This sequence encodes CASSLSQGAKRETQYF.

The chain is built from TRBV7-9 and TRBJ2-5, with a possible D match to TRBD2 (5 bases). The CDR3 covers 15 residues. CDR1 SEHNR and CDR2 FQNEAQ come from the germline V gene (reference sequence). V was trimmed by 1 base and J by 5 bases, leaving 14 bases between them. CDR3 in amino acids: CASSLVVEGSETQYF. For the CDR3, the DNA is TGTGCCAGCAGCTTAGTCGTCGAGGGTTCCGAGACCCAGTACTTC.

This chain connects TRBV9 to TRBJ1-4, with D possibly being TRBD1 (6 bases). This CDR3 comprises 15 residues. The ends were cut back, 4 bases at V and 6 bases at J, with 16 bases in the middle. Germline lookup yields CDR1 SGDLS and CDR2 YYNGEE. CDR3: CASSSHGGTYEKLFF. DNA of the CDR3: TGTGCCAGCAGCTCCCACGGGGGCACGTATGAAAAACTGTTTTTT.